This TCR beta chain was sequenced for a study of cytomegalovirus exposure and HLA in healthy donors. Notes on the study in general: Accurate predictions that matched the HLA-A and HLA-B alleles of most subjects were reportedly made from TCR beta sequences.

The PCR had 60 Vbeta and 13 Jbeta primers. This table comes from immunoSEQ multiplex PCR, and its TCRdb copy is limited to in-frame clones, with some not included. The data contain 100,000 to 150,000 clones, about 80% of them seen just once; the ten biggest clones take up 3.6%. There are 13 residues in the CDR3. V was clipped by 2 bases and J by 6 bases, with 8 bases between them. Germline CDR1 SGHNT, CDR2 YYREEE (reference sequence). Regarding this clone: Its specificity is unknown.

This receptor was obtained from a woman aged 40 to 55 in good health and CMV-seropositive. The V and J genes are TRBV5-4 and TRBJ2-2, with TRBD2 as a possible D gene (5 bases). The sample comprised PBMCs. The CDR3 here is CASSLPGAGELFF. The CDR3 coding sequence is TGTGCCAGCAGCTTACCCGGGGCCGGGGAGCTGTTTTTT.